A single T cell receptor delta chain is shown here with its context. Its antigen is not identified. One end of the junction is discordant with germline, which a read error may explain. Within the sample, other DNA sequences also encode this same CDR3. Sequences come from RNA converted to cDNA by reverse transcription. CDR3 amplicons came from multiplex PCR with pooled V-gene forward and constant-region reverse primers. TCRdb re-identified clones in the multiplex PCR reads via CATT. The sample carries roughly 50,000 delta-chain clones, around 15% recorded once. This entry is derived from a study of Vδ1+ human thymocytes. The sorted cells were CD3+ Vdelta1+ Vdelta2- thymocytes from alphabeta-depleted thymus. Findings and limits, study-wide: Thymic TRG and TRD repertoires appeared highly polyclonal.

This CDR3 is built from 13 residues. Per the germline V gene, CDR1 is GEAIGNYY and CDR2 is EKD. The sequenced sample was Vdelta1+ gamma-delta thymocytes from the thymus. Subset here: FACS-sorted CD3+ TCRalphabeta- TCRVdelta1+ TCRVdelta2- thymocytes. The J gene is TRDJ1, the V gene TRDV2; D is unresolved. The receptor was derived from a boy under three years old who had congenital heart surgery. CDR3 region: CAWTPNYPGKLIF. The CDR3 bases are TGCGCCTGGACACCAAATTATCCCGGTAAACTCATCTTT.